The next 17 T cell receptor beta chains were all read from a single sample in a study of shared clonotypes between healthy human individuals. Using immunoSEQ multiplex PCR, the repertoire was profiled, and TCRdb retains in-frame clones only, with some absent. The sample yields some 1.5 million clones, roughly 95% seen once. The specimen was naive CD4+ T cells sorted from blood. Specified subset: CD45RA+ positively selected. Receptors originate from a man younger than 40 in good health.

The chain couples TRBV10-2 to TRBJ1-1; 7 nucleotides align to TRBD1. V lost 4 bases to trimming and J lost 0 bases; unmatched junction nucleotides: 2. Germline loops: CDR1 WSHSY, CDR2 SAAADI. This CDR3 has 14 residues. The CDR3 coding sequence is TGCGCCAGCAGTGTCACAGGGGTGAACACTGAAGCTTTCTTT. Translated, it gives CASSVTGVNTEAFF.

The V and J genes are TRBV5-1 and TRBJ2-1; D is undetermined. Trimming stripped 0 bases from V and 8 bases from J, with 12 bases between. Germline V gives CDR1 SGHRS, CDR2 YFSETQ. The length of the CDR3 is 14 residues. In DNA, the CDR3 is TGCGCCAGCAGCTTGGCACGTATAGGCGATGAGCAGTTCTTC. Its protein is CASSLARIGDEQFF.

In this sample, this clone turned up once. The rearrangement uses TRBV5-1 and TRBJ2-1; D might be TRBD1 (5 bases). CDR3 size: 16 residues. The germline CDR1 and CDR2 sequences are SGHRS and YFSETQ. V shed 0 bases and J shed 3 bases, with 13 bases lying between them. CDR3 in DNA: TGCGCCAGCAGCTTGGTCGGACAAACGAGCTACAATGAGCAGTTCTTC. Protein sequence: CASSLVGQTSYNEQFF.

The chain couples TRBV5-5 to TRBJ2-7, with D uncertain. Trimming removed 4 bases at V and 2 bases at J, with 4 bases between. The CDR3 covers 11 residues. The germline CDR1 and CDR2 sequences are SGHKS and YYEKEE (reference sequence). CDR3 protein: CASSRTYEQYF. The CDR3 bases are TGTGCCAGCAGCCGAACCTACGAGCAGTACTTC.

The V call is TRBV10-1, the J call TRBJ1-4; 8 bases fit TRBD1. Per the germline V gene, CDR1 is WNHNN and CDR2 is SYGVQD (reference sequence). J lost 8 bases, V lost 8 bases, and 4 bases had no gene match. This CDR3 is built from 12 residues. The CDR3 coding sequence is TGCGCCAGCGGCGGGACAGGCGAAAAACTGTTTTTT. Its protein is CASGGTGEKLFF.

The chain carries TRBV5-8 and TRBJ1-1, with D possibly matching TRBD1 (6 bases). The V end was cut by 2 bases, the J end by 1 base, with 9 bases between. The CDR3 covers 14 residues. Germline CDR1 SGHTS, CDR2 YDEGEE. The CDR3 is CASSFHRENTEAFF. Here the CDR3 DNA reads TGTGCCAGCAGCTTTCACAGGGAGAACACTGAAGCTTTCTTT.

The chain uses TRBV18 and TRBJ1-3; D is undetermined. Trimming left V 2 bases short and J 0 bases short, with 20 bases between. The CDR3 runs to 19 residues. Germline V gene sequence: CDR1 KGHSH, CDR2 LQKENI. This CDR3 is CASSPVFGQVQYSGNTIYF. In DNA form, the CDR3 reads TGTGCCAGCTCACCAGTCTTCGGTCAAGTTCAGTACTCTGGAAACACCATATATTTT.

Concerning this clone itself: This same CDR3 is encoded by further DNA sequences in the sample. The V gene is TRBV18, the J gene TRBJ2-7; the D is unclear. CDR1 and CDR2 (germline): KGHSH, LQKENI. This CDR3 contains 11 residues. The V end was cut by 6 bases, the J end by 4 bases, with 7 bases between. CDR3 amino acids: CASSPGYEQYF. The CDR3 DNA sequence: TGTGCCAGCTCCCCCGGTTACGAGCAGTACTTC.

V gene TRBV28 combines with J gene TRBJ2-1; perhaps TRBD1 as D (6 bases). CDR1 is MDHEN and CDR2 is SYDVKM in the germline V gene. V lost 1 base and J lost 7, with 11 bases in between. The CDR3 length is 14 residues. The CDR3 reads CASSLFQGRNEQFF. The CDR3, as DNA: TGTGCCAGCAGTTTATTTCAGGGGAGAAATGAGCAGTTCTTC.

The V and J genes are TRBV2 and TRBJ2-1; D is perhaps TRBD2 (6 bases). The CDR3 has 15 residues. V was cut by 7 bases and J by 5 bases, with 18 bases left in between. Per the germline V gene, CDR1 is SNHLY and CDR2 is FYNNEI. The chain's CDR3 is CASNGIGGPDNEQFF. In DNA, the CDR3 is TGTGCCAGCAACGGGATCGGGGGACCCGACAATGAGCAGTTCTTC. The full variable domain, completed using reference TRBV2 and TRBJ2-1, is EPEVTQTPSHQVTQMGQEVILRCVPISNHLYFYWYRQILGQKVEFLVSFYNNEISEKSEIFDDQFSVERPDGSNFTLKIRSTKLEDSAMYFCASNGIGGPDNEQFFGPGTRLTVL.

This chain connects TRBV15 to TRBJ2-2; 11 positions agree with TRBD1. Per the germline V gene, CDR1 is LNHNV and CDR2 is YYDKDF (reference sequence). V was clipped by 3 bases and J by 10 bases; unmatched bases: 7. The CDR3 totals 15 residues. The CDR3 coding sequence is TGTGCCACCAGCAGGGGGACAGGGGGTGGTCTGGAGCTGTTTTTT. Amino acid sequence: CATSRGTGGGLELFF. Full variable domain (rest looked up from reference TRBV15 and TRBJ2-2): DAMVIQNPRYQVTQFGKPVTLSCSQTLNHNVMYWYQQKSSQAPKLLFHYYDKDFNNEADTPDNFQSRRPNTSFCFLDIRSPGLGDTAMYLCATSRGTGGGLELFFGEGSRLTVL.

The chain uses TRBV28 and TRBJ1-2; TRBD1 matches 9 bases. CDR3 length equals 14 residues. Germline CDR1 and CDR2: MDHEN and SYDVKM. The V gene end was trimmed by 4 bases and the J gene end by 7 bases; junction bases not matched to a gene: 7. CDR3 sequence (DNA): TGTGCCAGCAGTTACCCAGACAGGGGGACTGGCTACACCTTC. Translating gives CASSYPDRGTGYTF.

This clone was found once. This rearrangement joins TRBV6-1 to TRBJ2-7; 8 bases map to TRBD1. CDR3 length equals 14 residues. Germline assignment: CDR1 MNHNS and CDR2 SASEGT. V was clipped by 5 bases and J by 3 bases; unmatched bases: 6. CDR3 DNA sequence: TGTGCCAGCAGTAAGACAGGGGCAGGCTACGAGCAGTACTTC. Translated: CASSKTGAGYEQYF.

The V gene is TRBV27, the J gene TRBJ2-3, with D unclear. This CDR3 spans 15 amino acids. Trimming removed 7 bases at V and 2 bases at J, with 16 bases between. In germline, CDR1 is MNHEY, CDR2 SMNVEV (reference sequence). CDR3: CASKEPHGPTDTQYF. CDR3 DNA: TGTGCCAGCAAGGAACCCCACGGACCCACAGATACGCAGTATTTT.

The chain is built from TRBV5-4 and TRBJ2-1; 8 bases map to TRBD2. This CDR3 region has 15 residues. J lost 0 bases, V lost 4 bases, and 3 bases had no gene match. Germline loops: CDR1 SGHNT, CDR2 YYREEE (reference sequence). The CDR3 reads CASSASGPSYNEQFF. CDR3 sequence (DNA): TGTGCCAGCAGCGCTAGCGGGCCCTCCTACAATGAGCAGTTCTTC. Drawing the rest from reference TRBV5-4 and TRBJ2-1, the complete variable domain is ETGVTQSPTHLIKTRGQQVTLRCSSQSGHNTVSWYQQALGQGPQFIFQYYREEENGRGNFPPRFSGLQFPNYSSELNVNALELDDSALYLCASSASGPSYNEQFFGPGTRLTVL.

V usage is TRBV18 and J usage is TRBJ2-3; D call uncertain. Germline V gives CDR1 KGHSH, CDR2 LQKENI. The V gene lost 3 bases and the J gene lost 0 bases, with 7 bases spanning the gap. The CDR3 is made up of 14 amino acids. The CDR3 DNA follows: TGTGCCAGCTCACCTCAGAGTAGCACAGATACGCAGTATTTT. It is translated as CASSPQSSTDTQYF. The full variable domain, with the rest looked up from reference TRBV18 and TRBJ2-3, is NAGVMQNPRHLVRRRGQEARLRCSPMKGHSHVYWYRQLPEEGLKFMVYLQKENIIDESGMPKERFSAEFPKEGPSILRIQQVVRGDSAAYFCASSPQSSTDTQYFGPGTRLTVL.

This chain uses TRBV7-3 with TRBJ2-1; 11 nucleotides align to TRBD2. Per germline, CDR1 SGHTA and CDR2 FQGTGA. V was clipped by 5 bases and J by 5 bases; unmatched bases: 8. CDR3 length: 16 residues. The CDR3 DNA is TGTGCCAGCAGCCCCTTTAGCGGGAGGGGGGACAATGAGCAGTTCTTC. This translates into CASSPFSGRGDNEQFF. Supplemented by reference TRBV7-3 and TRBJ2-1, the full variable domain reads GAGVSQTPSNKVTEKGKYVELRCDPISGHTALYWYRQSLGQGPEFLIYFQGTGAADDSGLPNDRFFAVRPEGSVSTLKIQRTERGDSAVYLCASSPFSGRGDNEQFFGPGTRLTVL.